What follows are 14 T cell receptor beta chains derived from one specimen sequenced in a study of cytomegalovirus exposure and HLA in healthy donors. Vbeta (60) and Jbeta (13) primers were used in the PCR. Generated by immunoSEQ multiplex PCR, the TCRdb table keeps only in-frame clones and is missing some. The sample lists about 130,000 clones, roughly 82% occurring once. The sample consisted of PBMCs. All receptors derive from a male donor in good health and CMV-seropositive.

This rearrangement joins TRBV15 to TRBJ2-1, with TRBD2 as a possible D gene (5 bases). The V end lost 5 bases, the J end lost 1 base, and 12 bases lay between the germline ends. The CDR3 consists of 15 residues. Germline V gene sequence: CDR1 LNHNV, CDR2 YYDKDF (reference sequence). CDR3 in amino acids: CATSHSDWSYNEQFF. Written as DNA, the CDR3 is TGTGCCACCAGCCACTCGGACTGGTCCTACAATGAGCAGTTCTTC.

The V call is TRBV5-4, the J call TRBJ2-3; TRBD2 agrees at 16 bases. This CDR3 is built from 15 residues. Germline V gene sequence: CDR1 SGHNT, CDR2 YYREEE (reference sequence). Losses at the gene ends were 7 bases for V and 4 bases for J; bases not matched to a gene: 3. In nucleotides, the CDR3 is TGTGCCAGCGGGGGGACTAGCGGGGGGGCAGATACGCAGTATTTT. Translated, it gives CASGGTSGGADTQYF.

The rearrangement uses TRBV23-1 and TRBJ1-4, with D possibly being TRBD1 (5 bases). TRBV23-1 has ORF status, its function being uncertain. Trimming shortened V by 4 bases and J by 5 bases, and 11 bases separated the two germline ends. The CDR3 covers 14 residues. The CDR3 loop reads CASSRKGMNEKLFF. CDR3 nucleotide sequence: TGCGCCAGCAGTCGTAAGGGGATGAATGAAAAACTGTTTTTT.

V and J are TRBV9 and TRBJ2-6; tentative D call: TRBD2 (5 bases). Germline assignment: CDR1 SGDLS and CDR2 YYNGEE. CDR3 length equals 15 residues. Deletions cut 3 bases from V and 5 bases from J, with 12 bases between. CDR3 in amino acids: CASSGLSGRANVLTF. CDR3 nucleotide sequence: TGTGCCAGCAGCGGACTAAGCGGCAGGGCCAACGTCCTGACTTTC.

The chain recombines TRBV2 with TRBJ2-5; D is ambiguous. The DNA end lines up better with TRBJ2-7; the J call may be wrong. This CDR3 has 13 amino acids. Germline V gene sequence: CDR1 SNHLY, CDR2 FYNNEI. CDR3 bases: TGTGCCAGCAGTGCGGGTTCCTCCTACGAGCAGTACTTC. Protein sequence: CASSAGSSYEQYF.

The rearrangement joins TRBV11-2 to TRBJ1-2; D is unclear. The CDR3 sequence is 11 residues long. V lost 5 bases and J 8 bases, leaving 9 bases between the germline ends. Germline-derived CDR1 and CDR2 are SGHAT and FQNNGV. CDR3 in DNA: TGTGCCAGCAGCCCCGGGAACGGCTACACCTTC. Translated, it gives CASSPGNGYTF.

V is TRBV7-2 and J is TRBJ1-2; D might be TRBD1 (5 bases). The CDR3 consists of 13 residues. The V gene lost 2 bases and the J gene lost 7 bases, with 11 bases spanning the gap. The germline V gene encodes CDR1 SGHTA and CDR2 FQGNSA. The CDR3 sequence: CASSLTGPSGYTF. The CDR3 region has the DNA TGTGCCAGCAGCTTAACAGGTCCTTCTGGCTACACCTTC.

The chain recombines TRBV28 with TRBJ2-5; 9 bases line up with TRBD1. The CDR3 is 13 amino acids. Germline CDR1 reads MDHEN; CDR2 reads SYDVKM. Losses at the gene ends were 6 bases for V and 5 bases for J; bases not matched to a gene: 4. CDR3 region: CASRTGGGETQYF. CDR3 sequence (DNA): TGTGCCAGCAGGACAGGGGGTGGGGAGACCCAGTACTTC.

The chain has TRBV5-6 and TRBJ1-2; D is uncertain. Trimming left V 5 bases short and J 7 bases short, with 21 bases between. CDR1 and CDR2 (germline): SGHDT, YYEEEE. CDR3 length equals 15 residues. The CDR3 DNA follows: TGTGCCAGCAGAAAACTATTGGAAGGACGGGGTGGCTACACCTTC. Residues: CASRKLLEGRGGYTF.

The chain uses TRBV27 and TRBJ1-2; possible D gene TRBD1, 5 bases. This CDR3 is 13 amino acids long. Germline values: CDR1 MNHEY, CDR2 SMNVEV (reference sequence). V dropped 4 bases and J dropped 6 bases, with 12 bases sitting between them. Written as DNA, the CDR3 is TGTGCCAGCAGTTCCGACAGACACCATGGCTACACCTTC. Translated, it gives CASSSDRHHGYTF.

The rearrangement links TRBV13 to TRBJ1-2; no reliable D call. The CDR3 consists of 14 residues. The V end lost 5 bases, the J end lost 6 bases, and 16 bases lay between the germline ends. CDR1 is PRHDT and CDR2 is FYEKMQ in the germline V gene (reference sequence). The CDR3 is CASSTHVEPNGYTF. DNA of the CDR3: TGTGCCAGCAGCACCCACGTTGAGCCGAATGGCTACACCTTC.

This clone is a singleton in its sample. The gene calls are TRBV14 and TRBJ2-7, with TRBD2 matching 7 bases. Per the germline V gene, CDR1 is SGHDN and CDR2 is FVKESK. There are 16 residues in the CDR3. J gave up 3 bases and V 3 bases, and 11 bases lay outside the gene matches. The CDR3 loop reads CASSHTHRDYHYEQYF. In DNA, the CDR3 is TGTGCCAGCAGCCATACCCACCGGGACTACCACTACGAGCAGTACTTC.

This chain connects TRBV6-5 to TRBJ2-7; 7 bases fit TRBD1. This CDR3 contains 14 residues. The germline CDR1 and CDR2 sequences are MNHEY and SVGAGI. With 5 bases clipped from V and 3 bases from J, the junction kept 7 bases outside the gene matches. CDR3 sequence reads: CASSIPRDSYEQYF. The CDR3 nucleotides read TGTGCCAGCAGTATCCCTCGGGACAGCTACGAGCAGTACTTC.

J is TRBJ2-7 and V is TRBV4-1; TRBD1 is a possible D gene (7 bases). CDR3 length: 16 amino acids. CDR1 MGHRA and CDR2 YSYEKL come from the germline V gene. V was trimmed by 1 base and J by 1 base, leaving 14 bases between them. CDR3 protein: CASSQVLAGGSYEQYF. The CDR3 DNA reads TGCGCCAGCAGCCAAGTTCTCGCAGGGGGGTCCTACGAGCAGTACTTC.